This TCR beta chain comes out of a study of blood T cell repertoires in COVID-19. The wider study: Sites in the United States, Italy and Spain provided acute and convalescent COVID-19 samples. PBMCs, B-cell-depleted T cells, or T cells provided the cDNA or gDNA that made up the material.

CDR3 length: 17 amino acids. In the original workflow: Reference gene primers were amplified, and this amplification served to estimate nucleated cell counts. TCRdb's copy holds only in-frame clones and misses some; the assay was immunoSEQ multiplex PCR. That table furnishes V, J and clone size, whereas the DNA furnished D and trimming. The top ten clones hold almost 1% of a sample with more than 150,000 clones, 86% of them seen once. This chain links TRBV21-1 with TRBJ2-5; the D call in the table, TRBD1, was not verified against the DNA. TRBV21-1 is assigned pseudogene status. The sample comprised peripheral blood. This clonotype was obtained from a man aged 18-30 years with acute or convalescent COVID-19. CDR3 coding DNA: TGTGCCAGCAGCAAAGCAGGGGGCGGGGTGAGAGAAGAGACCCAGTACTTC. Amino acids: CASSKAGGGVREETQYF.